These 10 T cell receptor beta chains were all obtained from the same sample, sequenced in a study of identical twins. One entry per CDR3 protein, called by TCRdb with MiXCR from the 5' RACE reads. The profile shows a few hundred thousand distinct CDR3 sequences, roughly 12% of them singletons. The same specimen was also included in a second study, on yellow fever vaccine responses in identical twins.

The specimen was memory (CD45RO+) T cells sorted from blood. These receptors all stem from a woman under 30 in good health.

V gene TRBV4-1 combines with J gene TRBJ2-3; 8 bases map to TRBD1. V was pared by 2 bases and J by 2 bases, with 9 bases of the junction left unmatched. CDR1 and CDR2 from the germline V gene are MGHRA and YSYEKL. The CDR3 totals 17 residues. The DNA of the CDR3 is TGCGCCAGCAGCCAATCGGTCGGGGGACAGGCCACAGATACGCAGTATTTT. Protein: CASSQSVGGQATDTQYF.

This clonotype was picked up many times. The J gene is TRBJ2-1, the V gene TRBV9; 8 nucleotides match TRBD2. The V gene's germline CDR1 is SGDLS and CDR2 YYNGEE. The junction had 12 bases not matched to a gene; V was cut back by 1 base and J by 9 bases. The length of the CDR3 is 16 residues. As DNA, the CDR3 is TGTGCCAGCAGCGTAAGTTCTAGCGGGTCACTGGGTGAGCAGTTCTTC. As protein: CASSVSSSGSLGEQFF.

A few counts support this clonotype. The gene calls are TRBV11-2 and TRBJ2-5; D is possibly TRBD2 (6 bases). Deletions cut 3 bases from V and 1 base from J, with 12 bases between. The CDR3 spans 15 residues. Germline V gene lookup returns CDR1 SGHAT and CDR2 FQNNGV. The CDR3: CASSFTAGSQETQYF. The CDR3 DNA sequence: TGTGCCAGCAGCTTTACCGCCGGGAGCCAAGAGACCCAGTACTTC.

This clonotype showed up just once. The chain carries TRBV19 and TRBJ2-7; 7 nucleotides agree with TRBD1. The germline V gene encodes CDR1 LNHDA and CDR2 SQIVND (reference sequence). The V gene end was trimmed by 9 bases and the J gene end by 4 bases; junction bases not matched to a gene: 6. This CDR3 contains 12 residues. The CDR3 DNA reads TGTGCCAGCCGGGACAGATTATACGAGCAGTACTTC. Residues: CASRDRLYEQYF.

The chain uses TRBV7-2 and TRBJ2-7; D is perhaps TRBD1 or TRBD2 (5 bases each). V shed 1 base and J shed 7 bases, with 20 bases lying between them. The CDR3 covers 16 residues. In germline, CDR1 is SGHTA, CDR2 FQGNSA. CDR3 sequence: CASSLGGLGVRREQYF. CDR3 sequence (DNA): TGTGCCAGCAGCTTAGGTGGTCTGGGGGTGCGGCGTGAGCAGTACTTC.

This clonotype occurred a few times. The J gene is TRBJ1-2, the V gene TRBV20-1, with unresolved D. Germline V gene sequence: CDR1 DFQATT, CDR2 SNEGSKA (reference sequence). V was clipped by 6 bases and J by 0 bases, with 14 bases between them. There are 14 residues in the CDR3. The CDR3 DNA follows: TGCAGTGCCCTACCGGCGGAGACTAACTATGGCTACACCTTC. It specifies CSALPAETNYGYTF.

This clonotype was recorded at least ten times. This chain uses TRBV6-2 or TRBV6-3 with TRBJ2-1; 9 bases are a match to TRBD2. The CDR3 consists of 13 residues. V gave up 6 bases and J gave up 9 bases; unmatched junction bases: 6. Per the germline V gene, CDR1 is MNHEY and CDR2 is SVGEGT. CDR3 DNA: TGTGCCAGCAGGACTAGCGGAACTAGTGAGCAGTTCTTC. Its protein is CASRTSGTSEQFF.

The chain combines TRBV6-5 with TRBJ2-2; tentatively, D is TRBD2 (6 bases). The CDR3 extends over 15 amino acids. V shed 0 bases and J shed 1 base, with 6 bases lying between them. Germline CDR1 reads MNHEY; CDR2 reads SVGAGI. As DNA, the CDR3 is TGTGCCAGCAGTTACTCGGGACTGAACACCGGGGAGCTGTTTTTT. This gives the protein CASSYSGLNTGELFF.

The rearrangement links TRBV6-1 to TRBJ2-1, with 9 positions matching TRBD1. The germline CDR1 and CDR2 sequences are MNHNS and SASEGT. V gave up 6 bases and J gave up 6 bases; unmatched junction bases: 3. The CDR3 covers 13 residues. Here the CDR3 reads CASRQGAINEQFF. The CDR3, as DNA: TGTGCCAGCAGACAGGGGGCAATCAATGAGCAGTTCTTC.

This clonotype was recorded a few times. The chain combines TRBV7-2 with TRBJ2-5; D might be TRBD1 (6 bases). The CDR3 spans 15 residues. Between the trimmed V and J ends, which lost 5 bases and 0 bases, there was a span of 13 bases. Germline V gives CDR1 SGHTA, CDR2 FQGNSA. The CDR3 bases are TGTGCCAGCAGCGCACAAGGGACAAACCAAGAGACCCAGTACTTC. This translates into CASSAQGTNQETQYF. Using reference TRBV7-2 and TRBJ2-5 for the parts outside the CDR3, the full variable domain is GAGVSQSPSNKVTEKGKDVELRCDPISGHTALYWYRQSLGQGLEFLIYFQGNSAPDKSGLPSDRFSAERTGGSVSTLTIQRTQQEDSAVYLCASSAQGTNQETQYFGPGTRLLVL.